This T cell receptor beta chain was identified in a study of radiotherapy plus CTLA-4 blockade in lung cancer. Study information: Objective responses were seen in more than 15% of patients, disease control in approximately 30%.

Here immunoSEQ multiplex PCR was the method, and the copy in TCRdb shows in-frame clones only, minus some. The sample has around 45,000 clones; around 70% are singletons. Trimming at V came to 6 bases and at J to 5 bases, leaving 7 bases not matched to a gene. The length of the CDR3 is 15 residues. Germline CDR1 reads SGDLS; CDR2 reads YYNGEE. Comment on this clone: The target antigen is unknown.

Study results and limitations: It was early blood T cell clone dynamics, with interferon-beta, that reportedly best predicted response. Blood saw expansion of tumor-derived TCR clones after radiotherapy plus ipilimumab.

Ipilimumab-mediated CTLA-4 blockade plus focal radiation was given to patients having chemo-refractory metastatic non-small-cell lung cancer. The sequence came from a human donor with non-small cell lung cancer who had a partial response to radiotherapy plus ipilimumab. The material sequenced was peripheral blood, taken from a patient treated with radiotherapy plus ipilimumab. This chain connects TRBV9 to TRBJ2-5; 13 nucleotides align to TRBD2. In nucleotides, the CDR3 is TGTGCCAGCACCTTACAGGGACTAGCGGGGGAGACCCAGTACTTC. Its protein product is CASTLQGLAGETQYF.